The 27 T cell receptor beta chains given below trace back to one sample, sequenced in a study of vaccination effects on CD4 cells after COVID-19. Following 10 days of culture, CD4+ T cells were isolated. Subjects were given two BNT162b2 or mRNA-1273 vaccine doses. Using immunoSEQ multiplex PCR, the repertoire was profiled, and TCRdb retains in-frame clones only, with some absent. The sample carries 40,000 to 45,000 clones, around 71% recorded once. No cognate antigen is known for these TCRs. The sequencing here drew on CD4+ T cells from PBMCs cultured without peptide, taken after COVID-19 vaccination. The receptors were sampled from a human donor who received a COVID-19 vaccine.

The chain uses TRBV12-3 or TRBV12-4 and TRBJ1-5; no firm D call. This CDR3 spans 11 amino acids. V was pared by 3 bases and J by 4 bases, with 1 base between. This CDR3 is CASSLNQPQHF. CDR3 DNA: TGTGCCAGCAGTTTGAATCAGCCCCAGCATTTT.

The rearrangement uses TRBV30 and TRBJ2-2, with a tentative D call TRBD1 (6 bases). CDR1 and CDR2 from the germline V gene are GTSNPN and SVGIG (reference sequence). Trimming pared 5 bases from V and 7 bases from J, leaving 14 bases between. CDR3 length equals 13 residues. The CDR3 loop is CAWGGQQVGELFF. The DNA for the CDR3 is TGTGCCTGGGGGGGCCAACAGGTCGGGGAGCTGTTTTTT.

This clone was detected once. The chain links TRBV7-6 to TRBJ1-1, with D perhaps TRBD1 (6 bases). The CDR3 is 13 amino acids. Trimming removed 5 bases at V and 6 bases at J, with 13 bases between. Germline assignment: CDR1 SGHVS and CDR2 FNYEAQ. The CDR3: CASSRVGGSEAFF. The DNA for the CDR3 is TGTGCCAGCAGCCGTGTGGGGGGCTCTGAAGCTTTCTTT.

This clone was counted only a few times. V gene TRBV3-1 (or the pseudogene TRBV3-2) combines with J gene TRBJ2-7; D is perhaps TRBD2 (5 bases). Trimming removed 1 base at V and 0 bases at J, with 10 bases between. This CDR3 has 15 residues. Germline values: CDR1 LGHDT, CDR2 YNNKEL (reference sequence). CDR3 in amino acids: CASSQGKRSSYEQYF. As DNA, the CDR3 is TGTGCCAGCAGCCAAGGGAAGCGGAGCTCCTACGAGCAGTACTTC.

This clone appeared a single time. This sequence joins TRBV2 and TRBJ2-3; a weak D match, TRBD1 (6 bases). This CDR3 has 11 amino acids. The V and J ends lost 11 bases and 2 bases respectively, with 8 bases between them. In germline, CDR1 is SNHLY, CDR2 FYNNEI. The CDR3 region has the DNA TGTGCCGGGGGCACCACAGATACGCAGTATTTT. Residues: CAGGTTDTQYF. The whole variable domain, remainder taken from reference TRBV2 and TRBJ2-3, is EPEVTQTPSHQVTQMGQEVILRCVPISNHLYFYWYRQILGQKVEFLVSFYNNEISEKSEIFDDQFSVERPDGSNFTLKIRSTKLEDSAMYFCAGGTTDTQYFGPGTRLTVL.

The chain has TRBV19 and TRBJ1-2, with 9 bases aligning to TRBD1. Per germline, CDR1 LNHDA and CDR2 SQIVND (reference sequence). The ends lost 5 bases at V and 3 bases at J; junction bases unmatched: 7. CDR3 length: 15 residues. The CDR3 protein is CASSPPRQGDYGYTF. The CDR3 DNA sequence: TGTGCCAGTAGTCCTCCCAGACAGGGGGACTATGGCTACACCTTC. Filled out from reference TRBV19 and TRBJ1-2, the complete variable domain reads DGGITQSPKYLFRKEGQNVTLSCEQNLNHDAMYWYRQDPGQGLRLIYYSQIVNDFQKGDIAEGYSVSREKKESFPLTVTSAQKNPTAFYLCASSPPRQGDYGYTFGSGTRLTVV.

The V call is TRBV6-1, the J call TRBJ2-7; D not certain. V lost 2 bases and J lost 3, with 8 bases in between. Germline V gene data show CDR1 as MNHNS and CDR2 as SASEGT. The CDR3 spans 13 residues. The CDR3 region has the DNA TGTGCCAGCAGTGAATCGACCCTCTACGAGCAGTACTTC. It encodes CASSESTLYEQYF.

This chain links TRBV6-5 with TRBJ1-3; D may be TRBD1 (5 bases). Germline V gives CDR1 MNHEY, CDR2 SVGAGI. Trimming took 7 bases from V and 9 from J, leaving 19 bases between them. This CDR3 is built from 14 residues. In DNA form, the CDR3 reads TGTGCCAGCACCGAAGGACAACGGGTTACCACCATATATTTT. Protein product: CASTEGQRVTTIYF.

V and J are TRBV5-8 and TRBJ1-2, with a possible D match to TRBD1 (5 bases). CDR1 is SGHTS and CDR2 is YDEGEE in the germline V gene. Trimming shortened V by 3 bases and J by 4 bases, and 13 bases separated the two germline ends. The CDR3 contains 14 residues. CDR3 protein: CASSWGTASYGYTF. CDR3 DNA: TGTGCCAGCAGCTGGGGGACGGCGTCCTATGGCTACACCTTC.

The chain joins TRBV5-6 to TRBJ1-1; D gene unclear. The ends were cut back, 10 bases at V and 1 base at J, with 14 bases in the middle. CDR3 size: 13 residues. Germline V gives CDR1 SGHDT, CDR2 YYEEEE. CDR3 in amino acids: CASTRKSNTEAFF. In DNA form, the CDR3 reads TGTGCCTCTACTAGAAAGTCGAACACTGAAGCTTTCTTT.

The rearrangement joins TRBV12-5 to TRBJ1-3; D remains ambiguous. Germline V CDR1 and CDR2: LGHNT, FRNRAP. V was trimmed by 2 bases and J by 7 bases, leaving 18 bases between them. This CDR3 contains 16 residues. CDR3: CASGLPETQIRNTIYF. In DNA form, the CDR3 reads TGTGCTAGTGGTTTGCCCGAAACACAAATCAGGAACACCATATATTTT.

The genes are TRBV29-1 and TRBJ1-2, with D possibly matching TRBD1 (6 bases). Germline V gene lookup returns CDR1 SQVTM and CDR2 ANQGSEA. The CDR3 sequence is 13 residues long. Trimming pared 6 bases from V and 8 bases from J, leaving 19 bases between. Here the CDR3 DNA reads TGCAGCGTCACTTCGGACAGAAGCAGGGGCTACACCTTC. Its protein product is CSVTSDRSRGYTF.

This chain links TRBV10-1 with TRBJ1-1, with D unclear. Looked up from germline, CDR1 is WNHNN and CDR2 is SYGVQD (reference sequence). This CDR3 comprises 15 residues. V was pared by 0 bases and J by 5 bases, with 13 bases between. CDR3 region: CASSESTRAETEAFF. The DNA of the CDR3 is TGCGCCAGCAGTGAGTCGACACGGGCTGAGACTGAAGCTTTCTTT.

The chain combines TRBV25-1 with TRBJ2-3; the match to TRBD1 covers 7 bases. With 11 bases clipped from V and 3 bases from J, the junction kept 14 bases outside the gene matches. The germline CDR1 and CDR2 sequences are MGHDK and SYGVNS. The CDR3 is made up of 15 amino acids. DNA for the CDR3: TGTGCCGCTCAGAGAAGTCCAGGGGGTACAGATACGCAGTATTTT. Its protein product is CAAQRSPGGTDTQYF.

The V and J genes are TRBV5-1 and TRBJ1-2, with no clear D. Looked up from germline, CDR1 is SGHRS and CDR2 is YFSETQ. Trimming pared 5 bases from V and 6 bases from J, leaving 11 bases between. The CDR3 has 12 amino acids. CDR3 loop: CASSVGDHGYTF. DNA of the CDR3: TGCGCCAGCAGTGTGGGCGACCATGGCTACACCTTC.

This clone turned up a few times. The CDR3 loop is CASSLGTLGPSSSEQYF. CDR3 coding DNA: TGTGCCAGCAGCTTGGGCACCCTAGGGCCTTCCTCAAGCGAGCAGTACTTC. The chain uses TRBV11-3 and TRBJ2-7; D is undetermined. V was pared by 3 bases and J by 6 bases, with 24 bases between. This CDR3 has 17 residues. Germline-derived CDR1 and CDR2 are SGHNT and YENEEA.

The CDR3 loop is CARRGLNTEAFF. In nucleotides, the CDR3 is TGTGCCAGGCGGGGCCTGAACACTGAAGCTTTCTTT. This chain uses TRBV30 with TRBJ1-1; TRBD1 might be the D (5 bases). The CDR3 runs to 12 residues. With 8 bases removed from V and 0 bases from J, the gap between germline ends came to 10 bases. CDR1 and CDR2 (germline): GTSNPN, SVGIG (reference sequence).

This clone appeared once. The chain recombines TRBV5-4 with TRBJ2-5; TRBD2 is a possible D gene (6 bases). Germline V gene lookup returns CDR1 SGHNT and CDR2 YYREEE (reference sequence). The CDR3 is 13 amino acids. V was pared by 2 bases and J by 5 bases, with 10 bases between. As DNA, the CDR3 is TGTGCCAGCAGCTTAGCGGGTGGGGAGACCCAGTACTTC. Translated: CASSLAGGETQYF.

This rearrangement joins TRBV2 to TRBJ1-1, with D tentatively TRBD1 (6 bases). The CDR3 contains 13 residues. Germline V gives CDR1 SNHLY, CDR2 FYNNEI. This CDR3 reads CGGTTAMNTEAFF. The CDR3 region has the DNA TGTGGGGGGACAACCGCCATGAACACTGAAGCTTTCTTT.

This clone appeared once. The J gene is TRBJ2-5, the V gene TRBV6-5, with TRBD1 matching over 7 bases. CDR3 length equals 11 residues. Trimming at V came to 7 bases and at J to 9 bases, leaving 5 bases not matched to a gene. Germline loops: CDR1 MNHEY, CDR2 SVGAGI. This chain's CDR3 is CASIRTGSQYF. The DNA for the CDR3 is TGTGCCAGCATTAGGACAGGCTCCCAGTACTTC.

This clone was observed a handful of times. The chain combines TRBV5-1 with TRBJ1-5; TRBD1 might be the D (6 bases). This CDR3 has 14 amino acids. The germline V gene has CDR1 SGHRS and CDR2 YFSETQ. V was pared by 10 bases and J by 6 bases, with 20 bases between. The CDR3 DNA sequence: TGCGCCTTTCCGGCAGGGGAGGAACCTCAGCCCCAGCATTTT. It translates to CAFPAGEEPQPQHF. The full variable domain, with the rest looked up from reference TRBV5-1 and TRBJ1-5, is KAGVTQTPRYLIKTRGQQVTLSCSPISGHRSVSWYQQTPGQGLQFLFEYFSETQRNKGNFPGRFSGRQFSNSRSEMNVSTLELGDSALYLCAFPAGEEPQPQHFGDGTRLSIL.

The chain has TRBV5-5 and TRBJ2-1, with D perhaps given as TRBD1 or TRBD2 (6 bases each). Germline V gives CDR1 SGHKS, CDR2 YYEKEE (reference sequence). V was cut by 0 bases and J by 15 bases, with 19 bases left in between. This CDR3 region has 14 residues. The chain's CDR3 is CASSLESGASVRFF. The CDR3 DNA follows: TGTGCCAGCAGCTTGGAATCGGGGGCGTCGGTTCGGTTCTTC. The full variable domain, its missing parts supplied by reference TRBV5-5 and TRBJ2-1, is DAGVTQSPTHLIKTRGQQVTLRCSPISGHKSVSWYQQVLGQGPQFIFQYYEKEERGRGNFPDRFSARQFPNYSSELNVNALLLGDSALYLCASSLESGASVRFFGPGTRLTVL.

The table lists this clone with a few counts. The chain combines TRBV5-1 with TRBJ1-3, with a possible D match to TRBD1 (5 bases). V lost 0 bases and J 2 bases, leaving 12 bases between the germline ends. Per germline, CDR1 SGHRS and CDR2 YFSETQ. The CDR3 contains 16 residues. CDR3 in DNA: TGCGCCAGCAGCTTGGTAGGCAGGGTTGCTGGAAACACCATATATTTT. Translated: CASSLVGRVAGNTIYF.

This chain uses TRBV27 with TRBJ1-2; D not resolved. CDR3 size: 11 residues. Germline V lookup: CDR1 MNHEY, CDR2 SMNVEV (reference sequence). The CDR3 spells CVAGQLYGYTF. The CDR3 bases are TGTGTGGCCGGGCAGCTCTATGGCTACACCTTC.

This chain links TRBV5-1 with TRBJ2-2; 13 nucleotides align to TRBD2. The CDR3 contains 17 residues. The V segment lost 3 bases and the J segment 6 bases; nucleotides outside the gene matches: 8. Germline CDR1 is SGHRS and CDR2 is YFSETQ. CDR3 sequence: CASSWGTSGMGAGELFF. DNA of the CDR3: TGCGCCAGCAGCTGGGGGACTAGCGGGATGGGTGCCGGGGAGCTGTTTTTT.

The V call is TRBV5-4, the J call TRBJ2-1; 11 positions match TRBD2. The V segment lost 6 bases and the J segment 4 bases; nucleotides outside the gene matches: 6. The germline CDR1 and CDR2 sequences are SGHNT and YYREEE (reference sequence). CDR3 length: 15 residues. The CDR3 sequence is CASTSGTSGYNEQFF. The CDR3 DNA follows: TGTGCCAGCACCTCCGGGACTAGCGGATACAATGAGCAGTTCTTC.

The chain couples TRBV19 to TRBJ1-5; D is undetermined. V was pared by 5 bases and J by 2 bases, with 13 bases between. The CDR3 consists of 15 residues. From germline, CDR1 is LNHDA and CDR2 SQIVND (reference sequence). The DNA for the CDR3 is TGTGCCAGTAGTCTGACAACCTTGGGCAATCAGCCCCAGCATTTT. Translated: CASSLTTLGNQPQHF.